Following are 28 T cell receptor beta chains from one sample sequenced in a study of tumor-infiltrating lymphocytes in oesophageal squamous cell carcinoma. MiXCR was run by TCRdb on the PCR reads, yielding one entry per CDR3 protein. Here the sample spans about 15,000 distinct CDR3 sequences, roughly 49% being singletons. What was sequenced was esophageal tumor tissue. These receptors came from a male donor with esophageal squamous cell carcinoma.

This sequence joins TRBV12-3 or TRBV12-4 and TRBJ2-5; no reliable D call. Trimming cost V 4 bases and J 4 bases, with 7 bases left between them. CDR3 length: 12 amino acids. The CDR3 here is CASSSIRETQYF. For the CDR3, the DNA is TGTGCCAGCAGTTCAATCAGAGAGACCCAGTACTTC.

This clonotype was observed many times. The rearrangement joins TRBV6-2 or TRBV6-3 to TRBJ2-4; 10 bases map to TRBD2. J gave up 0 bases and V 4 bases, and 3 bases lay outside the gene matches. The CDR3 is 16 amino acids. Germline assignment: CDR1 MNHEY and CDR2 SVGEGT. The CDR3 DNA is TGTGCCAGCAGTTTCAGACTAGCGGGAGCCAAAAACATTCAGTACTTC. Translation: CASSFRLAGAKNIQYF.

This chain uses TRBV7-3 with TRBJ2-7, with 7 bases identical to TRBD1. The CDR3 has 19 amino acids. Germline loops: CDR1 SGHTA, CDR2 FQGTGA. J was trimmed by 0 bases and V by 0 bases; bases with no gene match: 14. The chain's CDR3 is CASSLTSNPLDRNSYEQYF. In DNA, the CDR3 is TGTGCCAGCAGCTTAACCTCTAACCCCCTGGACAGGAACTCCTACGAGCAGTACTTC.

The rearrangement links TRBV6-1 to TRBJ1-4; 7 nucleotides align to TRBD1. Trimming cost V 5 bases and J 4 bases; bases outside gene matches: 7. The length of the CDR3 is 15 residues. The germline CDR1 and CDR2 sequences are MNHNS and SASEGT. As DNA, the CDR3 is TGTGCCAGCAGTACAGGGACAGCCATTAATGAAAAACTGTTTTTT. Protein sequence: CASSTGTAINEKLFF.

By sample share, this clonotype is large. This chain connects TRBV24-1 to TRBJ2-5; 7 nucleotides match TRBD1. The CDR3 is 13 residues long. The V and J ends lost 7 bases and 6 bases, in that order; junction bases with no gene match: 7. Germline lookup yields CDR1 KGHDR and CDR2 SFDVKD. The CDR3 loop reads CATSRTGQKTQYF. The CDR3, as DNA: TGTGCCACCAGCCGGACAGGTCAGAAGACCCAGTACTTC.

By frequency in the sample, this clonotype is medium-sized. A clone one base away is much larger, so this may be a read error. J is TRBJ2-7 and V is TRBV7-8, with 13 bases aligning to TRBD2. This CDR3 contains 15 residues. Germline V gives CDR1 SGHVS, CDR2 FQNEAQ. V shed 5 bases, J shed 7 bases, and the junction held 8 bases outside the gene matches. The CDR3: CASSHGTSGDNEQYF. CDR3 coding DNA: TGTGCCAGCAGCCATGGGACTAGCGGGGACAATGAGCAGTACTTC.

The chain recombines TRBV7-3 with TRBJ2-7; 8 nucleotides agree with TRBD1. This CDR3 is 14 amino acids long. CDR1 is SGHTA, CDR2 FQGTGA, per germline. V trimming: 4 bases; J trimming: 2 bases; junction bases outside the gene matches: 4. The CDR3: CASSSGGQAYEQYF. CDR3 in DNA: TGTGCCAGCAGCTCCGGGGGACAGGCCTACGAGCAGTACTTC.

The CDR3 sequence is CASRSTGSSYEQYF. The CDR3 DNA is TGTGCCAGTAGGTCGACTGGGAGCTCCTACGAGCAGTACTTC. The rearrangement links TRBV19 to TRBJ2-7; D is perhaps TRBD2 (5 bases). The CDR3 has 14 amino acids. Trimming took off 6 bases at V and 0 bases at J, with 12 bases between the two ends. In germline, CDR1 is LNHDA, CDR2 SQIVND (reference sequence).

Notes on this clonotype: No conserved phenylalanine or tryptophan ends this CDR3, so it is likely a read error. It is unclear where the CDR3 begins or ends on the DNA, so no DNA is shown, and the CDR3 is as TCRdb lists it. This rearrangement joins TRBV7-2 to TRBJ1-1; the table gives TRBD1 as D, unverified against the DNA. From germline, CDR1 is SGHTA and CDR2 FQGNSA. Both ends counted, the CDR3 spans 19 residues. The CDR3 reads CASSRRSDRGVSTSSTSAQ.

Many counts were recorded for this clonotype. The V and J genes are TRBV20-1 and TRBJ1-1, with 11 bases fitting TRBD1. Germline values: CDR1 DFQATT, CDR2 SNEGSKA (reference sequence). This CDR3 spans 14 amino acids. J lost 10 bases, V lost 0 bases, and 7 bases had no gene match. The chain's CDR3 is CSARDLPGTGGAFF. The CDR3 nucleotides read TGCAGTGCTAGAGATCTTCCGGGGACAGGGGGAGCTTTCTTT.

The chain is built from TRBV7-4 and TRBJ2-6; the D call may be TRBD1 or TRBD2 (5 bases each). Gene TRBJ2-7 matches the end of the DNA better, so the J call may be wrong. Germline loops: CDR1 SGHVT, CDR2 SQSDAQ. CDR3 length: 13 amino acids. CDR3 sequence reads: CASNEGYSYEQYF. The CDR3 nucleotides read TGTGCCAGCAACGAGGGGTACTCCTACGAGCAGTACTTC.

This clonotype was seen only once. The chain joins TRBV7-3 to TRBJ2-1, with 8 positions matching TRBD2. The end of the DNA aligns better with TRBJ2-3, so the J call may be wrong. Germline values: CDR1 SGHTA, CDR2 FQGTGA. CDR3 length equals 16 residues. CDR3 sequence: CASSSGSRGGTDTQYF. The CDR3 coding sequence is TGTGCCAGCAGCTCCGGGAGCCGGGGGGGAACAGATACGCAGTATTTT.

There are a few counts of this clonotype. The rearrangement links TRBV11-3 to TRBJ2-1; 7 nucleotides line up with TRBD2. There are 13 residues in the CDR3. After removal of 7 bases from V and 8 bases from J, the junction contained 8 bases not matched to a gene. Germline-derived CDR1 and CDR2 are SGHNT and YENEEA. The CDR3 DNA follows: TGTGCCAGCAACTCGGGGGGAATGGATGAGCAGTTCTTC. Translating gives CASNSGGMDEQFF. Based on the CDR3 plus reference TRBV11-3 and TRBJ2-1, the full variable domain is EAGVVQSPRYKIIEKKQPVAFWCNPISGHNTLYWYLQNLGQGPELLIRYENEEAVDDSQLPKDRFSAERLKGVDSTLKIQPAELGDSAVYLCASNSGGMDEQFFGPGTRLTVL.

The CDR3 nucleotides are TGTGCCAGCAGTGAGCCGGGACTAGCGGGAGGAAGCACAGATACGCAGTATTTT. Amino acid sequence: CASSEPGLAGGSTDTQYF. The chain has TRBV25-1 and TRBJ2-3, with 15 bases lining up with TRBD2. The germline V gene encodes CDR1 MGHDK and CDR2 SYGVNS. With 3 bases clipped from V and 0 bases from J, the junction kept 4 bases outside the gene matches. The CDR3 is 18 residues long.

This clonotype was seen more than once but under ten times. The J gene is TRBJ2-3, the V gene TRBV7-9, with no clear D. The CDR3 is made up of 13 amino acids. The germline CDR1 and CDR2 sequences are SEHNR and FQNEAQ (reference sequence). Deletions cut 3 bases from V and 6 bases from J, with 10 bases between. In nucleotides, the CDR3 is TGTGCCAGCAGCTTTAACGGTGGGGATACGCAGTATTTT. Translation gives CASSFNGGDTQYF.

Ten or more counts support this clonotype. V is TRBV27 and J is TRBJ2-5, with D perhaps TRBD1 or TRBD2 (5 bases each). The J call may be mistaken, given a closer DNA end match to TRBJ2-1. The CDR3 is 12 residues long. The germline V gene encodes CDR1 MNHEY and CDR2 SMNVEV (reference sequence). The CDR3 region has the DNA TGTGCCAGCAGTTTGGACGTTGGGACCCAGTTCTTC. It translates to CASSLDVGTQFF.

CDR3 DNA sequence: TGTGCCAGCAGTTACGGTGAAAGCTCCTACAACGAGCAGTACTTC. Translation gives CASSYGESSYNEQYF. The chain employs TRBV6-1 and TRBJ2-5; D call uncertain. With the DNA end fitting TRBJ2-7 better, the J assignment may be wrong. The CDR3 extends over 15 amino acids. Germline V gene lookup returns CDR1 MNHNS and CDR2 SASEGT.

The chain couples TRBV7-4 to TRBJ1-1; no clear D gene. V lost 5 bases to trimming and J lost 2 bases, with 12 bases between them. This CDR3 has 14 amino acids. In germline, CDR1 is SGHVT, CDR2 SQSDAQ. This CDR3 reads CASSLWGINTEAFF. DNA for the CDR3: TGTGCCAGCAGCCTATGGGGAATCAACACTGAAGCTTTCTTT.

The gene calls are TRBV7-8 and TRBJ2-1; maybe TRBD2 (6 bases). The CDR3 extends over 14 amino acids. The germline V gene encodes CDR1 SGHVS and CDR2 FQNEAQ. V was cut by 5 bases and J by 6 bases, with 14 bases left in between. For the CDR3, the DNA is TGTGCCAGCAGCGCGGACTATTTCGGCAATGAGCAGTTCTTC. It yields the protein CASSADYFGNEQFF. Based on the CDR3 plus reference TRBV7-8 and TRBJ2-1, the full variable domain is GAGVSQSPRYKVAKRGQDVALRCDPISGHVSLFWYQQALGQGPEFLTYFQNEAQLDKSGLPSDRFFAERPEGSVSTLKIQRTQQEDSAVYLCASSADYFGNEQFFGPGTRLTVL.

The J gene is TRBJ2-5, the V gene TRBV7-8; TRBD1 matches 7 bases. V dropped 2 bases and J dropped 0; count of bases not matched to a gene: 3. The germline CDR1 and CDR2 sequences are SGHVS and FQNEAQ. CDR3 length: 15 amino acids. The CDR3 bases are TGTGCCAGCAGCTTACAGGGGACAGACCAAGAGACCCAGTACTTC. Residues: CASSLQGTDQETQYF.

A few counts support this clonotype. This chain connects TRBV5-5 to TRBJ1-3; D gene unclear. The length of the CDR3 is 15 residues. Germline CDR1 SGHKS, CDR2 YYEKEE (reference sequence). V lost 2 bases, J lost 0 bases, and 9 bases lay in between. The CDR3: CASSFGLGSGNTIYF. As DNA, the CDR3 is TGTGCCAGCAGCTTCGGGTTGGGCTCTGGAAACACCATATATTTT.

The chain couples TRBV7-6 to TRBJ2-1, with D possibly being TRBD2 (7 bases). V was clipped by 5 bases and J by 4 bases, with 12 bases between them. The CDR3 runs to 14 residues. Germline values: CDR1 SGHVS, CDR2 FNYEAQ. CDR3 loop: CASSPGGPYNEQFF. In DNA, the CDR3 is TGTGCCAGCAGCCCCGGGGGGCCTTACAATGAGCAGTTCTTC.

A few counts support this clonotype. The V gene is TRBV7-2, the J gene TRBJ2-1; TRBD2 aligns across 11 bases. The DNA end favors TRBJ2-7, so the J call may be wrong. The germline CDR1 and CDR2 sequences are SGHTA and FQGNSA. This CDR3 is 15 amino acids long. The CDR3 coding sequence is TGTGCCAGCAGCTCTACTAGCGGGAGTCCCTACGAGCAGTACTTC. It yields the protein CASSSTSGSPYEQYF.

This clonotype was picked up many times. The chain combines TRBV4-2 with TRBJ2-6; 7 bases match TRBD2. Looked up from germline, CDR1 is LGHNA and CDR2 is YNFKEQ. Trimming removed 5 bases from V and 0 bases from J; junction bases left unmatched: 4. This CDR3 region has 16 residues. As DNA, the CDR3 is TGTGCCAGCAGCGGGGGGGAAAGCTCTGGGGCCAACGTCCTGACTTTC. Protein: CASSGGESSGANVLTF.

The chain has TRBV5-5 and TRBJ2-1; 7 bases line up with TRBD1. CDR1 is SGHKS, CDR2 YYEKEE, per germline (reference sequence). CDR3 length equals 15 residues. V dropped 2 bases and J dropped 2; count of bases not matched to a gene: 4. The CDR3 bases are TGTGCCAGCAGCTTAGGGCAGGGGGCCTACAATGAGCAGTTCTTC. Its translation: CASSLGQGAYNEQFF. Looking up the rest from reference TRBV5-5 and TRBJ2-1 gives the full variable domain: DAGVTQSPTHLIKTRGQQVTLRCSPISGHKSVSWYQQVLGQGPQFIFQYYEKEERGRGNFPDRFSARQFPNYSSELNVNALLLGDSALYLCASSLGQGAYNEQFFGPGTRLTVL.

This chain joins TRBV7-2 and TRBJ1-1; 9 nucleotides align to TRBD2. The J call may be mistaken, given a closer DNA end match to TRBJ2-2. CDR1 SGHTA and CDR2 FQGNSA come from the germline V gene. The CDR3 is 14 residues long. This CDR3 is CASSGAGGTGELFF. The DNA for the CDR3 is TGTGCCAGCAGTGGAGCGGGAGGAACCGGGGAGCTGTTTTTT.

The rearrangement uses TRBV19 and TRBJ1-2; D possibly corresponds to TRBD1 (6 bases). From germline, CDR1 is LNHDA and CDR2 SQIVND (reference sequence). Trimming took 4 bases from V and 3 from J, leaving 18 bases between them. The CDR3 totals 16 residues. CDR3 protein: CASSTSGRGQYYGYTF. The CDR3 DNA reads TGTGCCAGTAGTACTTCCGGCCGTGGACAGTACTATGGCTACACCTTC. The whole variable domain, remainder taken from reference TRBV19 and TRBJ1-2, is DGGITQSPKYLFRKEGQNVTLSCEQNLNHDAMYWYRQDPGQGLRLIYYSQIVNDFQKGDIAEGYSVSREKKESFPLTVTSAQKNPTAFYLCASSTSGRGQYYGYTFGSGTRLTVV.

The J gene is TRBJ2-5, the V gene TRBV7-3; the D gene is possibly TRBD2 (7 bases). V lost 8 bases and J lost 4, with 14 bases in between. CDR1 and CDR2 (germline): SGHTA, FQGTGA. The CDR3 has 13 residues. CDR3 protein: CASSRGGGETQYF. As DNA, the CDR3 is TGTGCCAGCTCGCGCGGGGGCGGAGAGACCCAGTACTTC.